This paragraph reports one TCR beta chain. Antigen unknown. The sample belongs to a study of T cell responses to AZD1222 COVID-19 vaccine. Overall study results and limits: Clonal diversity may have been underestimated in mostly white British donors.

Sequenced by immunoSEQ multiplex PCR; TCRdb stores in-frame clones only, minus some. The table lists about 120,000 clones, roughly 90% of them singletons. Sequenced here: peripheral blood, sampled on day 0 of AZD1222 vaccination. The source is an adult in good health.

The DNA of the CDR3 is TGTGCCAGCAGTTACTCGATGGTGGTTGGAGTCGGGGAGCTGTTTTTT. It codes for CASSYSMVVGVGELFF. The chain links TRBV6-5 to TRBJ2-2; D is ambiguous. The CDR3 sequence is 16 residues long. The germline V gene encodes CDR1 MNHEY and CDR2 SVGAGI. Trimming stripped 0 bases from V and 7 bases from J, with 15 bases between.